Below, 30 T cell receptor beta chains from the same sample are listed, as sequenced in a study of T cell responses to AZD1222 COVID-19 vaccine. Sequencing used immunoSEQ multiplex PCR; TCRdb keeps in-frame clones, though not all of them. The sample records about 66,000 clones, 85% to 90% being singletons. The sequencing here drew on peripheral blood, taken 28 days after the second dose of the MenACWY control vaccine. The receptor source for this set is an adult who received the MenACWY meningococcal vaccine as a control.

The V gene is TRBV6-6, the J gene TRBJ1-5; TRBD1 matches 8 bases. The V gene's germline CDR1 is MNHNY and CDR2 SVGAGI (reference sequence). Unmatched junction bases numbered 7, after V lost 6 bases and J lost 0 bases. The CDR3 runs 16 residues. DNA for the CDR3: TGTGCCAGCAGAAGGACAGGGAGTGGTAGCAATCAGCCCCAGCATTTT. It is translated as CASRRTGSGSNQPQHF.

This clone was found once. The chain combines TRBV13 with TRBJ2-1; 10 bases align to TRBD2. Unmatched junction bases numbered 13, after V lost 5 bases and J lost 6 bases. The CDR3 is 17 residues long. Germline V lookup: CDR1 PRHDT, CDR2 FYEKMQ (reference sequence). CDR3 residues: CASSGVAGGLLFNEQFF. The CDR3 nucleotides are TGTGCCAGCAGCGGTGTAGCGGGAGGCCTCCTTTTCAATGAGCAGTTCTTC.

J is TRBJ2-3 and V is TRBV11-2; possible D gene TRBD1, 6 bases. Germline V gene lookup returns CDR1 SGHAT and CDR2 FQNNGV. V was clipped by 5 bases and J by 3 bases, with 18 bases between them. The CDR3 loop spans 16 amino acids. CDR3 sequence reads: CASSPRAGAGTDTQYF. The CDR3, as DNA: TGTGCCAGCAGCCCGCGCGCAGGGGCTGGGACAGATACGCAGTATTTT.

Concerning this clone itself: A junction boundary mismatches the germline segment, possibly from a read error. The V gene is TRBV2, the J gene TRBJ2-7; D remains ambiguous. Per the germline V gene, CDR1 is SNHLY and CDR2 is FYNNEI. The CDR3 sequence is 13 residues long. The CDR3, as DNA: TGTGCCAGCACTGAAGAGAATGTTAGCGAGCAGTACTTC. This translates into CASTEENVSEQYF.

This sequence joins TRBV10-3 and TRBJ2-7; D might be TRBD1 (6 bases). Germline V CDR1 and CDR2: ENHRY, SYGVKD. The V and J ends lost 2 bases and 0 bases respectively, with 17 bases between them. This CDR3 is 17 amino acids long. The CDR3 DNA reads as TGTGCCATCAGTGAGATTTCTCGGACAGCTACCTCCTACGAGCAGTACTTC. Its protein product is CAISEISRTATSYEQYF.

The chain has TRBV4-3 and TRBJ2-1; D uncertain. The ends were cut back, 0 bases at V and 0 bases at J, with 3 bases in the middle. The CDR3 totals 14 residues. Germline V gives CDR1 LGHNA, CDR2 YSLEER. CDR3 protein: CASSQDRSYNEQFF. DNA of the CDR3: TGCGCCAGCAGCCAAGACCGCTCCTACAATGAGCAGTTCTTC.

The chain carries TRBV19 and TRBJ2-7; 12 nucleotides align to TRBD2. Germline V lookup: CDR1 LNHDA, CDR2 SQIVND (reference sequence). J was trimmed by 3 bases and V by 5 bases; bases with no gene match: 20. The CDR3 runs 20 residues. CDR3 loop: CASSPPRLAGVRRGIYEQYF. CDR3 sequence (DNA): TGTGCCAGTAGTCCTCCTCGACTAGCGGGAGTACGAAGAGGAATCTACGAGCAGTACTTC. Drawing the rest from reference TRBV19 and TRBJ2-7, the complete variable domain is DGGITQSPKYLFRKEGQNVTLSCEQNLNHDAMYWYRQDPGQGLRLIYYSQIVNDFQKGDIAEGYSVSREKKESFPLTVTSAQKNPTAFYLCASSPPRLAGVRRGIYEQYFGPGTRLTVT.

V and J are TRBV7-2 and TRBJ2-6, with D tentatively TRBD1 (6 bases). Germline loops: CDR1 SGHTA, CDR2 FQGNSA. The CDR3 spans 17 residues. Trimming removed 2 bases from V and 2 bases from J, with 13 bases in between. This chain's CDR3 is CASSLRQVRTGANVLTF. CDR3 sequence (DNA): TGTGCCAGCAGCTTAAGACAGGTCAGGACTGGGGCCAACGTCCTGACTTTC.

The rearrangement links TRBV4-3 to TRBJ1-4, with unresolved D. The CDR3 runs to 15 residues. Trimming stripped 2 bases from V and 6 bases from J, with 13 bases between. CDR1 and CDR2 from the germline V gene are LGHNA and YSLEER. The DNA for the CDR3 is TGCGCCAGCAGCCAAAACCCCGGGCTTGATGAAAAACTGTTTTTT. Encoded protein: CASSQNPGLDEKLFF.

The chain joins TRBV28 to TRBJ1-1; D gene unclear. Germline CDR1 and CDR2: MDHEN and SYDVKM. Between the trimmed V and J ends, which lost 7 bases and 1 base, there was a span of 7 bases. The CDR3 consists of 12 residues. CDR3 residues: CASKSRNTEAFF. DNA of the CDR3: TGTGCCAGCAAATCAAGGAACACTGAAGCTTTCTTT.

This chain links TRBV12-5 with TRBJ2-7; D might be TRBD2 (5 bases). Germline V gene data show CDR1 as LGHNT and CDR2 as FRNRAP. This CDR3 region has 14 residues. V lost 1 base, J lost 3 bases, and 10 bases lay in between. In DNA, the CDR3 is TGTGCTAGTGGTTTGGACCCCCGGGGCTACGAGCAGTACTTC. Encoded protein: CASGLDPRGYEQYF. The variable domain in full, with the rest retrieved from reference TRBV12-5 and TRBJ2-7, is DARVTQTPRHKVTEMGQEVTMRCQPILGHNTVFWYRQTMMQGLELLAYFRNRAPLDDSGMPKDRFSAEMPDATLATLKIQPSEPRDSAVYFCASGLDPRGYEQYFGPGTRLTVT.

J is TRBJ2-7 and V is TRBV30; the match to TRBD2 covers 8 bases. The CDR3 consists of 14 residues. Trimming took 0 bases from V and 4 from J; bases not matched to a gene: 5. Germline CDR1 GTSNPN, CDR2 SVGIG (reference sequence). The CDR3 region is CAWSVGGTSYEQYF. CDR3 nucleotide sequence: TGTGCCTGGAGTGTAGGGGGGACTAGTTACGAGCAGTACTTC.

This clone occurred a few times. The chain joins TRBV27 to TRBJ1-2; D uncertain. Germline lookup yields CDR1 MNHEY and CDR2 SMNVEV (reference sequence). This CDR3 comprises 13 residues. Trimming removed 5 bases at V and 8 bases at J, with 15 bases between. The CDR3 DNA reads TGTGCCAGCAGTATGCTGGGAATCGTCGGCTACACCTTC. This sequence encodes CASSMLGIVGYTF.

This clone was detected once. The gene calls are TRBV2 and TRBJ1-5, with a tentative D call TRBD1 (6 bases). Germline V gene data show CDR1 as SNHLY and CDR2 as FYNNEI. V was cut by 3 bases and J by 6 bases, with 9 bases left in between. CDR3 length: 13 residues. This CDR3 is CASSEGAVQPQHF. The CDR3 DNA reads TGTGCCAGCAGTGAGGGGGCGGTTCAGCCCCAGCATTTT.

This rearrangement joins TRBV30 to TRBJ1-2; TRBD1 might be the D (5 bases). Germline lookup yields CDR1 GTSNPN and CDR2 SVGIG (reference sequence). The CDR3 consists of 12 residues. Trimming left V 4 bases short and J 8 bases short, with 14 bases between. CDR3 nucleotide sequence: TGTGCCTGGAAGGGAGGGAAGGGGGGCTACACCTTC. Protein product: CAWKGGKGGYTF.

CDR3 sequence: CASNNDINEKLFF. The CDR3 DNA reads TGTGCCAGCAACAACGACATTAATGAAAAACTGTTTTTT. The chain carries TRBV28 and TRBJ1-4; D is undetermined. The germline V and J ends were trimmed by 7 bases and 4 bases, with 10 bases remaining between them. This CDR3 contains 13 residues. CDR1 and CDR2 (germline): MDHEN, SYDVKM.

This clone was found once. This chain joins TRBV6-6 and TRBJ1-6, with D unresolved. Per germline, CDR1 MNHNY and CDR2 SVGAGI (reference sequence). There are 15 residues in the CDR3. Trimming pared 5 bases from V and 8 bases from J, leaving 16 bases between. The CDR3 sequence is CASSPLGGIDSPLHF. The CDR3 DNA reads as TGTGCCAGCAGTCCCCTGGGTGGGATCGATTCACCCCTCCACTTT.

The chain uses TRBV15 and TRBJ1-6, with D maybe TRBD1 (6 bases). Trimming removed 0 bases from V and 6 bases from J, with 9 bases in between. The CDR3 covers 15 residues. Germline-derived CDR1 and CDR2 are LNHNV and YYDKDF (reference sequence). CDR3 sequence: CATSRDQGSNSPLHF. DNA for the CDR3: TGTGCCACCAGCAGAGATCAGGGGAGTAATTCACCCCTCCACTTT.

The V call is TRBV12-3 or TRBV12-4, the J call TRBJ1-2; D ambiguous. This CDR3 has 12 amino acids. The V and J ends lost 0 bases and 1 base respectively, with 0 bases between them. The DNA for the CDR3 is TGTGCCAGCAGTTTAGCTAACTATGGCTACACCTTC. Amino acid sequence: CASSLANYGYTF.

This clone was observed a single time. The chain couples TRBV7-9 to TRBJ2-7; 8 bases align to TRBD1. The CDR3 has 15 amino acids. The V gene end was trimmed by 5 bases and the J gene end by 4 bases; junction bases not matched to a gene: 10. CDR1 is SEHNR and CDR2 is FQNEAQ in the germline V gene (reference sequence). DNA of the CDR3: TGTGCCAGCAGCCGAGGACAGGGAAAAGGGTACGAGCAGTACTTC. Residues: CASSRGQGKGYEQYF.

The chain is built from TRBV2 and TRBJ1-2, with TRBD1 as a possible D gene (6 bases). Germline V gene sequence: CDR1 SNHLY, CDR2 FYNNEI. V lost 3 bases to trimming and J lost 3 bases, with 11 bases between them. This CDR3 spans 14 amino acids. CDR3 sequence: CASSDLQGDYGYTF. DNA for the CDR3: TGTGCCAGCAGTGACTTACAGGGAGACTATGGCTACACCTTC.

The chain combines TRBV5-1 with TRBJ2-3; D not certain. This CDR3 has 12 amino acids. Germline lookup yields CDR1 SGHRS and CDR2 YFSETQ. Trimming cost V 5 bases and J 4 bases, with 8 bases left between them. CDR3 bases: TGCGCCAGCAGGAGAGACGCAGATACGCAGTATTTT. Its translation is CASRRDADTQYF.

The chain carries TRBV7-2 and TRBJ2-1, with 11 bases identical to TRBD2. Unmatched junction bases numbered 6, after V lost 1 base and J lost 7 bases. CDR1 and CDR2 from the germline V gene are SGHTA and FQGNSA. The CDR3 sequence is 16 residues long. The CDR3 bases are TGTGCCAGCAGCTTAGACGTTCGGACTAGCGGGAATGAGCAGTTCTTC. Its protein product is CASSLDVRTSGNEQFF. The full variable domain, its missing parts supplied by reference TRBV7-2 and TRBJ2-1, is GAGVSQSPSNKVTEKGKDVELRCDPISGHTALYWYRQSLGQGLEFLIYFQGNSAPDKSGLPSDRFSAERTGGSVSTLTIQRTQQEDSAVYLCASSLDVRTSGNEQFFGPGTRLTVL.

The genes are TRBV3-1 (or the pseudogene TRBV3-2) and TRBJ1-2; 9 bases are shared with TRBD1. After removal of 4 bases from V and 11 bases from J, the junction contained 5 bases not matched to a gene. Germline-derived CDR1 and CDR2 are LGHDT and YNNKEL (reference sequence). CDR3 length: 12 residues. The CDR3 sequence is CASSLGQGGYTF. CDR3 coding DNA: TGTGCCAGCAGCCTGGGACAGGGAGGGTACACCTTC.

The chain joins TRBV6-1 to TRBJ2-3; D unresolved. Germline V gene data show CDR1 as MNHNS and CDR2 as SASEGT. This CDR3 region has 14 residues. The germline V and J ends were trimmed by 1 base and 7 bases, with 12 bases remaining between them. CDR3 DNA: TGTGCCAGCAGTGAAGGGCCTACCATCAATACGCAGTATTTT. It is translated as CASSEGPTINTQYF.

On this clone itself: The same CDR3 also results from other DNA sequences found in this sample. In DNA, the CDR3 is TGTGCCAGCAGCTTGGGGGATCGATCCTACGAGCAGTACTTC. Its protein product is CASSLGDRSYEQYF. The J gene is TRBJ2-7, the V gene TRBV11-3, with D possibly being TRBD1 or TRBD2 (5 bases each). V was trimmed by 3 bases and J by 1 base, leaving 10 bases between them. Germline V gene sequence: CDR1 SGHNT, CDR2 YENEEA. This CDR3 contains 14 residues.

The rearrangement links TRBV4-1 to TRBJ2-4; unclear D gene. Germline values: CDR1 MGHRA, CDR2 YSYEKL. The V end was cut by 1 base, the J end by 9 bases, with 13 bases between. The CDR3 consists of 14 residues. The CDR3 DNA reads TGCGCCAGCAGCCAAGGGCCAGGCAGGAGCATTCAGTACTTC. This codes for CASSQGPGRSIQYF.

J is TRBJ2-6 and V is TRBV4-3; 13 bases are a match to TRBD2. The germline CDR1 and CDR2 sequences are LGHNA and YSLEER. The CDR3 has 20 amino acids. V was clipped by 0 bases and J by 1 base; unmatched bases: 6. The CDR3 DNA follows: TGCGCCAGCAGCCAAGACATACTAGCGGGGGGGCCTTCTGGGGCCAACGTCCTGACTTTC. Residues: CASSQDILAGGPSGANVLTF.

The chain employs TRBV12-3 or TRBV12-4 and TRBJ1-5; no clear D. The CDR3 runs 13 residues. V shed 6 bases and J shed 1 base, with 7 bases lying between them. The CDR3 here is CASSFRSNQPQHF. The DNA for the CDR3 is TGTGCCAGCAGCTTTAGGAGCAATCAGCCCCAGCATTTT.

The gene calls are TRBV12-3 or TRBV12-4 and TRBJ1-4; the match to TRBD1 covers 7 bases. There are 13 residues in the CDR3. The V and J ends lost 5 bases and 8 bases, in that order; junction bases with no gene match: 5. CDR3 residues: CASSKGAREKLFF. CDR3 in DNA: TGTGCCAGCAGTAAGGGGGCGCGGGAAAAACTGTTTTTT.